The clone carrying this T cell receptor (beta chain) was counted at least ten times. The antigen is unknown. This CDR3 spans 16 amino acids. Trimming removed 2 bases at V and 1 base at J, with 14 bases between. In germline, CDR1 is SGHAT, CDR2 FQNNGV. The data belong to a study of T cells after yellow fever vaccination. Whole-study results and caveats: The booster saw the reappearance of most primary-vaccination clones (about 95% CD4, about 90% CD8).

TCRdb ran MiXCR on the 5' RACE reads and lists one entry per CDR3 protein. The data show under 300,000 distinct CDR3 sequences, 6.9% seen once. The chain is built from TRBV11-2 and TRBJ2-5; D is undetermined. This clonotype was obtained from a man aged 25 to 40 who received the YFV17D yellow fever vaccine. The sample here was CD4+ T cells sorted from PBMCs, taken 15 days after the yellow fever booster vaccination. CDR3 protein: CASSLSVPRTQETQYF. The CDR3 bases are TGTGCCAGCAGCTTATCGGTCCCCAGGACCCAAGAGACCCAGTACTTC.